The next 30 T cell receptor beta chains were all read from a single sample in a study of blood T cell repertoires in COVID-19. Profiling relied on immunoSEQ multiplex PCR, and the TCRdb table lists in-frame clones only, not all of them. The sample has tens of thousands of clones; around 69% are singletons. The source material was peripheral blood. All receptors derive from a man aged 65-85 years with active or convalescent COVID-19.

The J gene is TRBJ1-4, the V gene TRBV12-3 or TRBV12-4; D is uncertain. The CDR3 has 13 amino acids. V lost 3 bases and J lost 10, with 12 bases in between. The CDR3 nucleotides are TGTGCCAGCAGTTTGGGAGGTGATGGAAAACTGTTTTTT. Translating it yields CASSLGGDGKLFF.

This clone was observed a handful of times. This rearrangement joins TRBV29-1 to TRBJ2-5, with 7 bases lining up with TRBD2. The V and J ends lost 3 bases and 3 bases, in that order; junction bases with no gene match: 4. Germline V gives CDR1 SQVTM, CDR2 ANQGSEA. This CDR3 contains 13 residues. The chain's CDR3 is CSVDDAGEETQYF. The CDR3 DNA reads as TGCAGCGTTGATGACGCGGGAGAAGAGACCCAGTACTTC.

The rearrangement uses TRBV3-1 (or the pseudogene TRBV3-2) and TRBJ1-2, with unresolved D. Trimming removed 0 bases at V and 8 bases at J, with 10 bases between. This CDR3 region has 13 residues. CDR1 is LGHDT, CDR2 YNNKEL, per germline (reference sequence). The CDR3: CASSQEEARGYTF. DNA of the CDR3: TGTGCCAGCAGCCAAGAGGAGGCTAGGGGCTACACCTTC.

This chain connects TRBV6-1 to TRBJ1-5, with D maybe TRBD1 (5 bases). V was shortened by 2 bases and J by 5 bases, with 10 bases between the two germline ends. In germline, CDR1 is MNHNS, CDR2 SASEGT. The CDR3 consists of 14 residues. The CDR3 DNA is TGTGCCAGCAGTGAACAGGGTAAGGATCAGCCCCAGCATTTT. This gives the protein CASSEQGKDQPQHF.

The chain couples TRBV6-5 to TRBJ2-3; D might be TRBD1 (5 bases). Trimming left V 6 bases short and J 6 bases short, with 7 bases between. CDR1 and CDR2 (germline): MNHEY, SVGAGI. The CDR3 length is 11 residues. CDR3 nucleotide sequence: TGTGCCAGCAGAAGGGGTGATACGCAGTATTTT. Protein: CASRRGDTQYF.

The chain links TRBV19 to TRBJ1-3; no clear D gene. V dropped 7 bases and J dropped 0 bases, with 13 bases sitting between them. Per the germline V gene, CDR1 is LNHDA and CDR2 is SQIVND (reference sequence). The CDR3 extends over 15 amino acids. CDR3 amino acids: CASTGWETSGNTIYF. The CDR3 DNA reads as TGTGCCAGTACTGGGTGGGAGACCTCTGGAAACACCATATATTTT.

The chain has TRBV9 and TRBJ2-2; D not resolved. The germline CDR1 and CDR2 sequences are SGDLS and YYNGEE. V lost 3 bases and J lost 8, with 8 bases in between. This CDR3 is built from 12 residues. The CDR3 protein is CASSAILGELFF. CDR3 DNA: TGTGCCAGCAGCGCCATACTTGGGGAGCTGTTTTTT.

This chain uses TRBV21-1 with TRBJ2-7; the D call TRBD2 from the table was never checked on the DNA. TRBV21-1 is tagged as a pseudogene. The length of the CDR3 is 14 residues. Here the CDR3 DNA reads TGTGCCAGCACCCCTCACTCTTTAAACTACGAGCAGTACTTC. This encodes CASTPHSLNYEQYF.

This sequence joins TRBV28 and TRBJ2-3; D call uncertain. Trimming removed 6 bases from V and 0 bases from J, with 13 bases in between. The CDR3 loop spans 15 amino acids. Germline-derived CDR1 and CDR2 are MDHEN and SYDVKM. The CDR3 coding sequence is TGTGCCAGCAGCCTTACTACTACTAGCACAGATACGCAGTATTTT. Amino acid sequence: CASSLTTTSTDTQYF. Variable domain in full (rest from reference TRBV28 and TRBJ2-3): DVKVTQSSRYLVKRTGEKVFLECVQDMDHENMFWYRQDPGLGLRLIYFSYDVKMKEKGDIPEGYSVSREKKERFSLILESASTNQTSMYLCASSLTTTSTDTQYFGPGTRLTVL.

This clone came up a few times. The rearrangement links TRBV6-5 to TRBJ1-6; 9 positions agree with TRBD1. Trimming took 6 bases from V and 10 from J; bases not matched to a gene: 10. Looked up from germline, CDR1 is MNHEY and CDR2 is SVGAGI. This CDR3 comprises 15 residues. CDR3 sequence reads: CASSWTGDMRSPLHF. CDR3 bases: TGTGCCAGCAGCTGGACAGGGGATATGCGGTCACCCCTCCACTTT.

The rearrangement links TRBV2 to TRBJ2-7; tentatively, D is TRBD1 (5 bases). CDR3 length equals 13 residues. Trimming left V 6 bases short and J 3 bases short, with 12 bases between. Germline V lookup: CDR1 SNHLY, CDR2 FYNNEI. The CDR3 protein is CASRDTAYYEQYF. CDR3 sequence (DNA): TGTGCCAGCAGGGACACAGCCTACTACGAGCAGTACTTC.

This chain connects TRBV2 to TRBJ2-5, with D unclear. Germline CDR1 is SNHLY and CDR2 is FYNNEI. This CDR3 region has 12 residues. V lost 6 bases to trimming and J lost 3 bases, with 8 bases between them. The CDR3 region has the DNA TGTGCCAGCAGCTCAAACAAAGAGACCCAGTACTTC. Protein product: CASSSNKETQYF.

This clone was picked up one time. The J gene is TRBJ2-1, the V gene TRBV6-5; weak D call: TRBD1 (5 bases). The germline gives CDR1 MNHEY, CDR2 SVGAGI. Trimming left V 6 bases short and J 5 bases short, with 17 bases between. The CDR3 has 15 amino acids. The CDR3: CASSDQGFENNEQFF. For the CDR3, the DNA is TGTGCCAGCAGCGATCAGGGTTTTGAGAACAATGAGCAGTTCTTC.

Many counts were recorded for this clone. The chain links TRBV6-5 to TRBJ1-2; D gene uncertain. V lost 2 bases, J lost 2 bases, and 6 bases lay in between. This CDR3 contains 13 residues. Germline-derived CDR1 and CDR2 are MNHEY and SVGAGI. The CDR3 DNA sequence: TGTGCCAGCAGTTACCAGGCGAACTATGGCTACACCTTC. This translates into CASSYQANYGYTF.

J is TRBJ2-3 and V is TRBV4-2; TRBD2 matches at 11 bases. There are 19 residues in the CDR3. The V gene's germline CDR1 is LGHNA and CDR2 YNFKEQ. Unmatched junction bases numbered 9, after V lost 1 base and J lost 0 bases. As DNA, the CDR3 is TGTGCCAGCAGCCAAGTTGGGCTAGCGGGGGGCTATAGCACAGATACGCAGTATTTT. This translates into CASSQVGLAGGYSTDTQYF.

The CDR3 DNA sequence: TGTGCCAGCAGCCATATGGACACGGGGAACACTGAAGCTTTCTTT. It encodes CASSHMDTGNTEAFF. V gene TRBV7-9 combines with J gene TRBJ1-1; D might be TRBD1 (5 bases). Deletions cut 5 bases from V and 1 base from J, with 14 bases between. CDR1 and CDR2 from the germline V gene are SEHNR and FQNEAQ (reference sequence). CDR3 size: 15 residues. The complete variable domain, with remaining parts taken from reference TRBV7-9 and TRBJ1-1, reads DTGVSQNPRHKITKRGQNVTFRCDPISEHNRLYWYRQTLGQGPEFLTYFQNEAQLEKSRLLSDRFSAERPKGSFSTLEIQRTEQGDSAMYLCASSHMDTGNTEAFFGQGTRLTVV.

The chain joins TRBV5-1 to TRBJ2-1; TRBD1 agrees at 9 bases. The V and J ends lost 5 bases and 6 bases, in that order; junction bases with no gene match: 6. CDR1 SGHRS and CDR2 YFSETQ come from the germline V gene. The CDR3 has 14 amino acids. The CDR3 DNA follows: TGCGCCAGCAGGCCGGGACAGGGTTTCAATGAGCAGTTCTTC. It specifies CASRPGQGFNEQFF. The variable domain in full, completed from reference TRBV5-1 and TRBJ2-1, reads KAGVTQTPRYLIKTRGQQVTLSCSPISGHRSVSWYQQTPGQGLQFLFEYFSETQRNKGNFPGRFSGRQFSNSRSEMNVSTLELGDSALYLCASRPGQGFNEQFFGPGTRLTVL.

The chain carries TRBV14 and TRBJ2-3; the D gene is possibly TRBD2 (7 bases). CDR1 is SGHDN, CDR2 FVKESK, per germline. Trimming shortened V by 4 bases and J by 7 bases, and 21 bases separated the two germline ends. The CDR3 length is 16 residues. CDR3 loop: CASSPFWGGAWNTQYF. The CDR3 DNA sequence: TGTGCCAGCAGCCCCTTCTGGGGGGGGGCGTGGAATACGCAGTATTTT.

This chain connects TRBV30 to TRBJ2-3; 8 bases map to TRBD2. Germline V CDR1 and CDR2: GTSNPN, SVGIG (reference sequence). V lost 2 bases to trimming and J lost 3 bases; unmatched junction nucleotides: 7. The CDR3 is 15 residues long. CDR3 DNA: TGTGCCTGGAGTTTTCCGGGGGGGCGAACAGATACGCAGTATTTT. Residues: CAWSFPGGRTDTQYF.

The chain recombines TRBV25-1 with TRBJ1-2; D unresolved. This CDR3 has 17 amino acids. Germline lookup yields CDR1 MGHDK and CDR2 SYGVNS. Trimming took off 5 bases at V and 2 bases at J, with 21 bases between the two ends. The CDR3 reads CASSLGGGSDVNYGYTF. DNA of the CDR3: TGTGCCAGCAGTCTCGGAGGAGGCAGCGACGTAAACTATGGCTACACCTTC.

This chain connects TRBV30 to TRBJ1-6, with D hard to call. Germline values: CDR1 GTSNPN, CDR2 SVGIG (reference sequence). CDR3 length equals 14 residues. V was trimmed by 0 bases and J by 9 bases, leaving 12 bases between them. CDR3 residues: CAWSVGSGGSPLHF. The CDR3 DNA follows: TGTGCCTGGAGTGTGGGGTCGGGAGGTTCACCCCTCCACTTT.

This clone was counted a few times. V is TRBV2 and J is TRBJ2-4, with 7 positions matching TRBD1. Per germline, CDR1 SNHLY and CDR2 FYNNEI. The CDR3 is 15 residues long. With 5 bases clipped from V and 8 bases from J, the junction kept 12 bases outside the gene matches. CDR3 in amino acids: CASSPTSDRADIQYF. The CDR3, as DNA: TGTGCCAGCAGTCCAACCTCCGACAGGGCGGACATTCAGTACTTC.

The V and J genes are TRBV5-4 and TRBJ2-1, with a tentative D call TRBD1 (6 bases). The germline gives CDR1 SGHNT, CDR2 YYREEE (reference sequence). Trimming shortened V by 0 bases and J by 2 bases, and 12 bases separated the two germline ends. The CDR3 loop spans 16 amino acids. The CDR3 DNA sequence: TGTGCCAGCAGCTTGGTTGGTAGGACAGCCTACAATGAGCAGTTCTTC. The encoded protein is CASSLVGRTAYNEQFF.

CDR3 in DNA: TGTGCCAGCTCGCGGCGGGGGGACCACGAGCAGTACTTC. Translation gives CASSRRGDHEQYF. The J gene is TRBJ2-7, the V gene TRBV2, with 8 positions matching TRBD2. V was clipped by 8 bases and J by 5 bases; unmatched bases: 8. Germline V gene lookup returns CDR1 SNHLY and CDR2 FYNNEI. The CDR3 consists of 13 residues.

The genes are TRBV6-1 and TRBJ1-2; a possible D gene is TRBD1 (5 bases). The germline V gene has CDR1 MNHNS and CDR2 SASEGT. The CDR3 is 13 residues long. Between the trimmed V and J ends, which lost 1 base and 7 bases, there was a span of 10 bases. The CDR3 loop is CASSEGTGSGYTF. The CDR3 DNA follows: TGTGCCAGCAGTGAAGGTACAGGAAGTGGCTACACCTTC.

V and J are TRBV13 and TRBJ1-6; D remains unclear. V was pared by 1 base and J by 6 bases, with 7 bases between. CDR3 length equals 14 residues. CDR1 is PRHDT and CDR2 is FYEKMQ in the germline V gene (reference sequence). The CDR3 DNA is TGTGCCAGCAGCTTAGTGGCAGTTAATTCACCCCTCCACTTT. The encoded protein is CASSLVAVNSPLHF.

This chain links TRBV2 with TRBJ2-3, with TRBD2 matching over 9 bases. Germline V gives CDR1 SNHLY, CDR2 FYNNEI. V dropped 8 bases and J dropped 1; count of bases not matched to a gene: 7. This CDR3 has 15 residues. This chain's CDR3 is CASAKRGDRTDTQYF. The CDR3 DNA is TGTGCCAGCGCGAAGCGGGGGGACCGCACAGATACGCAGTATTTT.

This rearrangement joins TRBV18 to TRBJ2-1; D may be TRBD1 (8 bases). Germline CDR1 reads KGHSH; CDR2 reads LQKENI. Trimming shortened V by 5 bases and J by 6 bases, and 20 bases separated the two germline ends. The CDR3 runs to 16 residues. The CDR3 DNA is TGTGCCAGCTCAGAAAGGCCTACAGGGGGGGGCAATGAGCAGTTCTTC. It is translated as CASSERPTGGGNEQFF.

The CDR3 spells CASSLERVGTDTQYF. The CDR3 region has the DNA TGCGCCAGCAGCTTGGAGCGGGTTGGCACAGATACGCAGTATTTT. The chain recombines TRBV5-1 with TRBJ2-3; a possible D gene is TRBD2 (6 bases). Germline CDR1 and CDR2: SGHRS and YFSETQ. V lost 0 bases and J lost 1, with 9 bases in between. The CDR3 extends over 15 amino acids.

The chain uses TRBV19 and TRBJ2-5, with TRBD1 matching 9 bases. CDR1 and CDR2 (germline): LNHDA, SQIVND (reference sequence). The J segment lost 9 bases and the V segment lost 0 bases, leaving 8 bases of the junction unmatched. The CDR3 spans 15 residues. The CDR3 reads CASSIDPGQGMAQYF. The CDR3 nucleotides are TGTGCCAGTAGTATAGATCCGGGACAGGGAATGGCCCAGTACTTC.